This T cell receptor (beta chain) emerged from a study of cytomegalovirus exposure and HLA in healthy donors. CDR1 is GTSNPN, CDR2 SVGIG, per germline (reference sequence). The germline V and J ends were trimmed by 5 bases and 2 bases, with 18 bases remaining between them. The CDR3 loop spans 15 amino acids. The data were produced by immunoSEQ multiplex PCR, yet TCRdb's version contains in-frame clones alone and is incomplete. The table has 200,000 to 250,000 clones, 65% to 85% seen once. This clone was observed a few times. The antigen is not known. Study-level points and caveats: TCR beta chains numbering some 160 were designated cytomegalovirus-associated. According to a later analysis, TCR clusters from the first cohort tended to co-occur in the 120 or so validation repertoires.

Sequencing was performed on PBMCs. The rearrangement links TRBV30 to TRBJ1-1; a possible D gene is TRBD1 (6 bases). The receptor's source is a woman aged 25 to 39 in good health and CMV-seropositive. The CDR3, as DNA: TGTGCCTGGGGTCCCCCGGACAGCCTAAACACTGAAGCTTTCTTT. It specifies CAWGPPDSLNTEAFF.